Listed below are T cell receptor beta chains from one sample, sequenced in a study of post-analysis software for immune sequencing data. TCRdb ran MiXCR on the PCR reads and lists one entry per CDR3 protein. The data show a few hundred thousand distinct CDR3 sequences, under 40% seen once. Source material: blood. All receptors derive from a girl under 18 with multiple sclerosis. CDR3s include the opening cysteine and the closing phenylalanine or tryptophan. Fields, in order: V gene, clone size, CDR3 length, J gene, D gene, CDR3 protein, CDR3 DNA. D genes are given only for firm matches. The listing skips clone size in some rows; elsewhere it reads once, few, many or a size class.

v_gene: TRBV6-5
abundance: few
len: 15
j_gene: TRBJ2-5
d_gene: TRBD2
CDR3aa: CASRKGGSWGETQYF
CDR3nt: TGTGCCAGCAGAAAAGGCGGGAGTTGGGGAGAGACCCAGTACTTC

v_gene: TRBV6-1
abundance: few
len: 17
j_gene: TRBJ2-1
d_gene: .
CDR3aa: CASSQLGWGAQYNEQFF
CDR3nt: TGTGCCAGCAGCCAACTTGGATGGGGGGCCCAGTACAATGAGCAGTTCTTC

v_gene: TRBV4-2
abundance: .
len: 16
j_gene: TRBJ2-5
d_gene: TRBD2
CDR3aa: CASSQMLAGRQETQYF
CDR3nt: TGTGCCAGCAGCCAAATGCTAGCGGGGAGACAAGAGACCCAGTACTTC

v_gene: TRBV20-1
abundance: .
len: 14
j_gene: TRBJ2-7
d_gene: TRBD2
CDR3aa: CSAPLAGSSYEQYF
CDR3nt: TGCAGTGCTCCTCTAGCGGGGAGCTCCTACGAGCAGTACTTC

v_gene: TRBV4-1
abundance: .
len: 16
j_gene: TRBJ2-2
d_gene: TRBD1
CDR3aa: CASSRGQGTSTGELFF
CDR3nt: TGCGCCAGCAGCCGGGGACAGGGGACCTCCACCGGGGAGCTGTTTTTT

v_gene: TRBV9
abundance: .
len: 15
j_gene: TRBJ2-5
d_gene: .
CDR3aa: CAGSTGTGPGETQYF
CDR3nt: TGTGCCGGCTCGACGGGGACGGGGCCGGGGGAGACCCAGTACTTC

v_gene: TRBV10-3
abundance: few
len: 13
j_gene: TRBJ1-1
d_gene: .
CDR3aa: CATLTGGSGGAFF
CDR3nt: TGTGCCACCCTAACGGGGGGATCAGGTGGAGCTTTCTTT

v_gene: TRBV6-5
abundance: few
len: 17
j_gene: TRBJ2-1
d_gene: .
CDR3aa: CASSYAYFSERDNEQFF
CDR3nt: TGTGCCAGCAGTTATGCCTACTTTAGCGAACGCGACAATGAGCAGTTCTTC

v_gene: TRBV20-1
abundance: few
len: 13
j_gene: TRBJ2-1
d_gene: TRBD2
CDR3aa: CSAVERGYNEQFF
CDR3nt: TGCAGTGCTGTTGAGCGGGGTTACAATGAGCAGTTCTTC

v_gene: TRBV29-1
abundance: .
len: 14
j_gene: TRBJ1-2
d_gene: .
CDR3aa: CSVEGQGTGYGYTF
CDR3nt: TGCAGCGTTGAAGGGCAGGGCACAGGCTATGGCTACACCTTC

v_gene: TRBV4-2
abundance: .
len: 16
j_gene: TRBJ1-1
d_gene: .
CDR3aa: CASSQVAHQRPTEAFF
CDR3nt: TGTGCCAGCAGCCAAGTGGCCCACCAGAGACCCACTGAAGCTTTCTTT

v_gene: TRBV20-1
abundance: once
len: 16
j_gene: TRBJ2-7
d_gene: TRBD2
CDR3aa: CSARDPTSVGTYEQYF
CDR3nt: TGCAGTGCTAGAGACCCGACTAGCGTGGGGACCTACGAGCAGTACTTC

v_gene: TRBV29-1
abundance: few
len: 13
j_gene: TRBJ2-1
d_gene: .
CDR3aa: CSAMSAHYNEQFF
CDR3nt: TGCAGCGCTATGAGCGCCCACTACAATGAGCAGTTCTTC

v_gene: TRBV15
abundance: .
len: 16
j_gene: TRBJ2-7
d_gene: TRBD1
CDR3aa: CATSRVDRGSRPGQYF
CDR3nt: TGTGCCACCAGCAGAGTAGACAGGGGTTCAAGACCGGGGCAGTACTTC

v_gene: TRBV27
abundance: .
len: 14
j_gene: TRBJ2-4
d_gene: TRBD1
CDR3aa: CASSFLTGENIQYF
CDR3nt: TGTGCCAGCAGTTTCTTGACAGGGGAGAACATTCAGTACTTC

v_gene: TRBV20-1
abundance: .
len: 13
j_gene: TRBJ2-7
d_gene: TRBD2
CDR3aa: CSATGTKTYEQYF
CDR3nt: TGCAGTGCTACTGGGACTAAAACCTACGAGCAGTACTTC

v_gene: TRBV7-2
abundance: .
len: 15
j_gene: TRBJ1-5
d_gene: .
CDR3aa: CASSLAWGKGQPQHF
CDR3nt: TGTGCCAGCAGCTTAGCCTGGGGGAAGGGACAGCCCCAGCATTTT

v_gene: TRBV20-1
abundance: .
len: 17
j_gene: TRBJ1-1
d_gene: TRBD1
CDR3aa: CSAPPRGVRGIRTEAFF
CDR3nt: TGCAGTGCCCCCCCCAGGGGGGTGCGGGGGATTAGGACTGAAGCTTTCTTT

v_gene: TRBV5-6
abundance: few
len: 19
j_gene: TRBJ2-5
d_gene: .
CDR3aa: CASSEEGTPTKPYQETQYF
CDR3nt: TGTGCCAGCAGCGAGGAGGGGACTCCCACAAAACCATACCAAGAGACCCAGTACTTC

v_gene: TRBV7-9
abundance: .
len: 16
j_gene: TRBJ1-2
d_gene: TRBD1
CDR3aa: CASSLGTGQGADGYTF
CDR3nt: TGTGCCAGCAGCTTAGGGACGGGACAGGGGGCCGATGGCTACACCTTC

v_gene: TRBV4-1
abundance: few
len: 13
j_gene: TRBJ2-7
d_gene: .
CDR3aa: CASSQGGVTEQYF
CDR3nt: TGCGCCAGCAGCCAAGGTGGGGTAACCGAGCAGTACTTC

v_gene: TRBV20-1
abundance: .
len: 18
j_gene: TRBJ2-4
d_gene: TRBD1
CDR3aa: CSVNSPGTENSAKNIQYF
CDR3nt: TGCAGTGTTAACAGTCCCGGGACAGAAAACTCAGCCAAAAACATTCAGTACTTC

v_gene: TRBV7-9
abundance: .
len: 15
j_gene: TRBJ2-4
d_gene: TRBD2
CDR3aa: CASGRSGVAKNIQYF
CDR3nt: TGTGCCAGCGGCCGTAGCGGGGTAGCCAAAAACATTCAGTACTTC

v_gene: TRBV2
abundance: .
len: 15
j_gene: TRBJ2-7
d_gene: .
CDR3aa: CAGSIPGTEAYEQYF
CDR3nt: TGTGCCGGCAGTATTCCCGGGACGGAAGCCTACGAGCAGTACTTC

v_gene: TRBV27
abundance: few
len: 13
j_gene: TRBJ1-4
d_gene: .
CDR3aa: CASSWGGDEKLFF
CDR3nt: TGTGCCAGCAGTTGGGGTGGGGACGAAAAACTGTTTTTT

v_gene: TRBV29-1
abundance: .
len: 13
j_gene: TRBJ2-5
d_gene: .
CDR3aa: CSAMGAVLGTQYF
CDR3nt: TGCAGCGCCATGGGAGCGGTTTTAGGGACCCAGTACTTC

v_gene: TRBV4-2
abundance: many
len: 15
j_gene: TRBJ2-5
d_gene: .
CDR3aa: CASSQGAGIQETQYF
CDR3nt: TGTGCCAGCAGCCAGGGGGCGGGAATCCAAGAGACCCAGTACTTC

v_gene: TRBV29-1
abundance: .
len: 13
j_gene: TRBJ2-1
d_gene: .
CDR3aa: CSARGTGAHEQFF
CDR3nt: TGCAGCGCCAGAGGGACGGGGGCTCATGAGCAGTTCTTC

v_gene: TRBV10-3
abundance: .
len: 18
j_gene: TRBJ2-1
d_gene: TRBD2
CDR3aa: CAISARGLAGGSNNEQFF
CDR3nt: TGTGCCATCAGTGCCCGAGGACTAGCGGGGGGGAGTAACAATGAGCAGTTCTTC

v_gene: TRBV6-2/TRBV6-3
abundance: .
len: 15
j_gene: TRBJ2-7
d_gene: .
CDR3aa: CASRRGDSSSYEQYF
CDR3nt: TGTGCCAGCAGAAGGGGAGACTCTAGCTCCTACGAGCAGTACTTC

v_gene: TRBV20-1
abundance: .
len: 16
j_gene: TRBJ2-3
d_gene: TRBD2
CDR3aa: CSAQSGTSGSTDTQYF
CDR3nt: TGCAGTGCTCAATCCGGGACTAGCGGTTCCACAGATACGCAGTATTTT

v_gene: TRBV12-3/TRBV12-4
abundance: .
len: 13
j_gene: TRBJ2-1
d_gene: .
CDR3aa: CASNPRQHNEQFF
CDR3nt: TGTGCCAGCAACCCAAGGCAGCACAATGAGCAGTTCTTC

v_gene: TRBV15
abundance: .
len: 14
j_gene: TRBJ2-3
d_gene: .
CDR3aa: CATLDAKGGNTQYF
CDR3nt: TGTGCCACCCTAGACGCCAAGGGGGGAAATACGCAGTATTTT

v_gene: TRBV7-3
abundance: few
len: 13
j_gene: TRBJ2-1
d_gene: .
CDR3aa: CASSLKGNNEQFF
CDR3nt: TGTGCCAGCAGCTTAAAGGGGAACAATGAGCAGTTCTTC

v_gene: TRBV24-1
abundance: .
len: 13
j_gene: TRBJ2-3
d_gene: .
CDR3aa: CATSTQGSDTQYF
CDR3nt: TGTGCCACCAGTACACAGGGCTCGGATACGCAGTATTTT

v_gene: TRBV5-1
abundance: many
len: 13
j_gene: TRBJ2-5
d_gene: .
CDR3aa: CASSRGVQETQYF
CDR3nt: TGCGCCAGCAGTCGCGGGGTTCAAGAGACCCAGTACTTC

v_gene: TRBV12-3/TRBV12-4
abundance: .
len: 15
j_gene: TRBJ1-2
d_gene: TRBD1
CDR3aa: CASKRGPQGVYGYTF
CDR3nt: TGTGCCAGCAAGAGGGGGCCGCAGGGGGTCTATGGCTACACCTTC

v_gene: TRBV2
abundance: .
len: 15
j_gene: TRBJ2-3
d_gene: TRBD1
CDR3aa: CASTDRGDITDTQYF
CDR3nt: TGTGCCAGCACCGACAGGGGCGATATCACAGATACGCAGTATTTT

v_gene: TRBV5-1
abundance: .
len: 14
j_gene: TRBJ2-7
d_gene: .
CDR3aa: CASREGPSSYEQYF
CDR3nt: TGCGCCAGCAGGGAGGGGCCGAGCTCCTACGAGCAGTACTTC

v_gene: TRBV20-1
abundance: few
len: 16
j_gene: TRBJ1-5
d_gene: .
CDR3aa: CSASGGAVLSNQPQHF
CDR3nt: TGCAGTGCTAGCGGTGGGGCCGTATTAAGCAATCAGCCCCAGCATTTT